The 7 T cell receptor beta chains reported below all come from one sample, sequenced in a study of T-cell memory formation after mild COVID-19. TCRdb re-called the 5' RACE reads with MiXCR, one entry per CDR3 protein. This table has a few hundred thousand distinct CDR3 sequences, 20% to 25% appearing once. The sequencing sample was made of PBMCs or a T cell subset sorted from them (not recorded which). All receptors come from an adult woman who had mild COVID-19 (a few samples of this study predate the infection). Cell type and time point are not known.

The J gene is TRBJ2-5, the V gene TRBV9; 8 nucleotides align to TRBD2. The CDR3 extends over 15 amino acids. Germline CDR1 is SGDLS and CDR2 is YYNGEE. The J segment lost 1 base and the V segment lost 4 bases, leaving 6 bases of the junction unmatched. The chain's CDR3 is CASSPGGGLQETQYF. The CDR3, as DNA: TGTGCCAGCAGCCCGGGGGGGGGGCTCCAAGAGACCCAGTACTTC.

This chain joins TRBV5-1 and TRBJ2-6; TRBD2 agrees at 8 bases. Germline lookup yields CDR1 SGHRS and CDR2 YFSETQ. After removal of 3 bases from V and 4 bases from J, the junction contained 0 bases not matched to a gene. CDR3 length equals 14 residues. CDR3 nucleotides: TGCGCCAGCAGCTCGGGAGGGGGGGCCAACGTCCTGACTTTC. Translating gives CASSSGGGANVLTF.

The rearrangement links TRBV6-2 or TRBV6-3 to TRBJ2-7; no clear D gene. The CDR3 loop spans 14 amino acids. Trimming removed 4 bases at V and 2 bases at J, with 12 bases between. Looked up from germline, CDR1 is MNHEY and CDR2 is SVGEGT. In DNA form, the CDR3 reads TGTGCCAGCAGTTCGAACAGAGAAACCTACGAGCAGTACTTC. This codes for CASSSNRETYEQYF.

This clonotype was observed a few times. V is TRBV7-2 and J is TRBJ2-1, with TRBD2 matching 7 bases. CDR1 is SGHTA and CDR2 is FQGNSA in the germline V gene. This CDR3 is built from 14 residues. V lost 2 bases, J lost 4 bases, and 2 bases stayed unmatched. CDR3 sequence reads: CASSLLRGYNEQFF. The CDR3 bases are TGTGCCAGCAGCTTACTGCGGGGGTACAATGAGCAGTTCTTC.

The chain carries TRBV29-1 and TRBJ2-3, with TRBD1 matching 7 bases. The length of the CDR3 is 12 residues. CDR1 and CDR2 (germline): SQVTM, ANQGSEA. Trimming removed 7 bases from V and 1 base from J; junction bases left unmatched: 2. The CDR3: CSGDSGTDTQYF. CDR3 nucleotides: TGCAGCGGGGACAGTGGCACAGATACGCAGTATTTT.

This clonotype was counted only a few times. The V gene is TRBV27, the J gene TRBJ1-2; 10 nucleotides match TRBD1. Germline lookup yields CDR1 MNHEY and CDR2 SMNVEV (reference sequence). The V gene end was trimmed by 3 bases and the J gene end by 6 bases; junction bases not matched to a gene: 4. This CDR3 is 14 amino acids long. Here the CDR3 DNA reads TGTGCCAGCAGTTTCCGACAGGGGGCGGATGGCTACACCTTC. Its translation: CASSFRQGADGYTF.

This clonotype was counted a few times. The junction departs from germline at one end; a sequencing error may be responsible. The chain couples TRBV10-3 to TRBJ1-3, with D uncertain. The CDR3 contains 13 residues. CDR1 and CDR2 (germline): ENHRY, SYGVKD. The CDR3, as DNA: TGTGCCATCAGCGAGTCGGCTGGAAACACCATATATTTT. Its translation: CAISESAGNTIYF.